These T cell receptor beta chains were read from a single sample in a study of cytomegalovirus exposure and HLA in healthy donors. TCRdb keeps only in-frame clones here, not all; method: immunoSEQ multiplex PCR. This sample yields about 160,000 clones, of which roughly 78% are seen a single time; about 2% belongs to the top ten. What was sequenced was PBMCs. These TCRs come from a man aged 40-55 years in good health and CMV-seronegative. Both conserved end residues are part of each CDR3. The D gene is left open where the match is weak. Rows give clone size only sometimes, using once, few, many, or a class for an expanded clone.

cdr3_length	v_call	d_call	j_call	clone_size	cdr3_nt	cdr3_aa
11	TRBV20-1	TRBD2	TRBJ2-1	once	TGCGCTCCGTTCAGCGGGAGTTATCAGTTCTTC	CAPFSGSYQFF
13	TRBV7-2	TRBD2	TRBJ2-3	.	TGTGCCAGCCGGGGGGGTAACACAGATACGCAGTATTTT	CASRGGNTDTQYF
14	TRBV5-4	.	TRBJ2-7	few	TGTGCCAGCAGCTCCCGCCAGACAGTCTACGAGCAGTACTTC	CASSSRQTVYEQYF
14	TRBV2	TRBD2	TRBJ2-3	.	TGTGCCAGCAGTCTAACTAGCGGGTTTCATACGCAGTATTTT	CASSLTSGFHTQYF
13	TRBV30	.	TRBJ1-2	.	TGTGCCTGGAGGGGGGGTACAGTAGATGGCTACACCTTC	CAWRGGTVDGYTF
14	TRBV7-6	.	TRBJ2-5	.	TGTGCCAGCAGCCCAGGGGGGTCGGGAGAGACCCAGTACTTC	CASSPGGSGETQYF
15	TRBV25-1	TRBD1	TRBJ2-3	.	TGTGCCAGCAGTGAACAAGGACAGGGCACAGATACGCAGTATTTT	CASSEQGQGTDTQYF
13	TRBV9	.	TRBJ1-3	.	TGTGCCAGCAGTTTGCCGGGGGGAAACACCATATATTTT	CASSLPGGNTIYF
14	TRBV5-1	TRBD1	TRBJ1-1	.	TGCGCCAGCAGCAGGATGACAGGGGACACTGAAGCTTTCTTT	CASSRMTGDTEAFF
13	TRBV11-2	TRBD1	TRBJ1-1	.	TGTGCCAGCAGCTTAGGACAGGGGATTGAAGCTTTCTTT	CASSLGQGIEAFF
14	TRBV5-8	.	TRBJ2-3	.	TGTGCCAGCAGCTTGCCAGGGAGCACAGATACGCAGTATTTT	CASSLPGSTDTQYF
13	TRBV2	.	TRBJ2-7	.	TGTGCCAGCATTCGGACATCCCCCTACGAGCAGTACTTC	CASIRTSPYEQYF
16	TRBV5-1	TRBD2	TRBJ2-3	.	TGCGCCAGCAGCCCGTCGGCTAGCGGGTTCACAGATACGCAGTATTTT	CASSPSASGFTDTQYF
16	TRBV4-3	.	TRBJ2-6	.	TGCGCCAGCAGCTCGGACTTTTCCTCGGGCGCCAACGGCCTGACTTTC	CASSSDFSSGANGLTF
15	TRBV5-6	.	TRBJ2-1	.	TGTGCCAGCAGCTTATCCCTTCCTGCCTACAATGAGCAGTTCTTC	CASSLSLPAYNEQFF
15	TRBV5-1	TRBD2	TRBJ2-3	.	TGCGCCAGCACCCAACTAGCGAGAAGCACAGATACGCAGTATTTT	CASTQLARSTDTQYF
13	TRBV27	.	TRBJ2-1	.	TGTGCCAGCAGTTTCGGCAGGGCAGGTGAGCAGTTCTTC	CASSFGRAGEQFF
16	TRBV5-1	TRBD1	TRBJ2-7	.	TGCGCCAGCAGCGAAGGGACAGGGAACAATTTCTACGAGCAGTACTTC	CASSEGTGNNFYEQYF
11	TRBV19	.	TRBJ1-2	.	TGTGCCAGTAGGTCAGGGGACGGCTACACCTTC	CASRSGDGYTF
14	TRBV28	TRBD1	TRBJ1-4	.	TGTGCCAGCAGCAGACAGGGCTTTGATGAAAAACTGTTTTTT	CASSRQGFDEKLFF
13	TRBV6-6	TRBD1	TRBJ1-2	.	TGTGCCAGCACCTCAGGGGGTGACTATGGCTACACCTTC	CASTSGGDYGYTF
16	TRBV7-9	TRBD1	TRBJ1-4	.	TGTGCCAGCAGGGGGGAGAGGGACAGGCGAAATGAAAAACTGTTTTTT	CASRGERDRRNEKLFF
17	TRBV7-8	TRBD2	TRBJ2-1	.	TGTGCCAGCAGCGTTAGAAGTCTAATAGCGGGAGCCTATGAGCAGTTCTTC	CASSVRSLIAGAYEQFF
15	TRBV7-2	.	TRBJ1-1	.	TGTGCCAGCAGCCCCCGCAGGGGTGATATCACTGAAGCTTTCTTT	CASSPRRGDITEAFF
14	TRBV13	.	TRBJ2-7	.	TGTGCCAGCAGCGAGGGAGTTGGCCCCTACGAGCAGTACTTC	CASSEGVGPYEQYF
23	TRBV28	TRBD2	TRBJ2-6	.	TGTGCCAGCAGTTTATCCCCGCGAAGGCCTGATCTAGCGGGAGGGGCAGGGGCCAACGTCCTGACTTTC	CASSLSPRRPDLAGGAGANVLTF
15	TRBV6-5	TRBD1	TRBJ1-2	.	TGTGCCAGCAGTTACAGGGCAGGGGGAAACTATGGCTACACCTTC	CASSYRAGGNYGYTF
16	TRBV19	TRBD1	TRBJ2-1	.	TGTGCCAGTAGCGGCCCGGACAGGGTGCGAAGGAATGAGCAGTTCTTC	CASSGPDRVRRNEQFF
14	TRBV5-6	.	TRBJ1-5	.	TGTGCCAGCAGGCCGTGGGGAGGCAATCAGCCCCAGCATTTT	CASRPWGGNQPQHF
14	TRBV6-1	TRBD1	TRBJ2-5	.	TGTGCCAGCAGTGCACAGGGGATTGGCGAGACCCAGTACTTC	CASSAQGIGETQYF
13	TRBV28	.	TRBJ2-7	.	TGTGCCAGCAGCCGGGTTCTGGGTTACGAGCAGTACTTC	CASSRVLGYEQYF
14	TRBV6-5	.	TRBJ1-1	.	TGTGCCAGCAGTTACTCACCTGACGGAGATGAAGCTTTCTTT	CASSYSPDGDEAFF
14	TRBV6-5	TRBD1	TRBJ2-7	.	TGTGCCAGCAGTTTCGGACAGGGTACCTACGAGCAGTACTTC	CASSFGQGTYEQYF
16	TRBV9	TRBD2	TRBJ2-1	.	TGTGCCAGCAGCGGACGACTAGCGGGAGTCGGCAATGAGCAGTTCTTC	CASSGRLAGVGNEQFF
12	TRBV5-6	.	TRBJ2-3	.	TGTGCCAGCAGCTTCAGCGAAGATACGCAGTATTTT	CASSFSEDTQYF
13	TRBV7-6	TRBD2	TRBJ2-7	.	TGTGCCACTAGCGGGAGCGGAAGTTACGAGCAGTACTTC	CATSGSGSYEQYF
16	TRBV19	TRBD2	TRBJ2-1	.	TGTGCCAGTAGTAGGGTCCCTAGCGGGATTAACAATGAGCAGTTCTTC	CASSRVPSGINNEQFF
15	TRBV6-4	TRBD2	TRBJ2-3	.	TGTGCCAGCAGTCCCTCTAGCGGTCGCACAGATACGCAGTATTTT	CASSPSSGRTDTQYF
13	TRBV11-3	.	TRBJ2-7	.	TGTGCCAGCAGCTCAACCCCTCCGGACGAGCAGTACTTC	CASSSTPPDEQYF
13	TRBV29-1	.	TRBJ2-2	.	TGCAGCGTTGATCGAGGGAACACCGGGGAGCTGTTTTTT	CSVDRGNTGELFF
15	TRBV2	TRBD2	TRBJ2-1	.	TGTGCCAGCAGCACCGGGACTAGCGCCGTGGGTGAGCAGTTCTTC	CASSTGTSAVGEQFF
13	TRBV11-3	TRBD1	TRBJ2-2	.	TGTGCCAGCAGCAGGACAGGGGCCGGGGAGCTGTTTTTT	CASSRTGAGELFF
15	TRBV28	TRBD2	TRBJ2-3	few	TGTGCCAGCAGCACCCTTGGGGAGGGCCCAGATACGCAGTATTTT	CASSTLGEGPDTQYF
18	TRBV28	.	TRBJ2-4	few	TGTGCCAGCAGTCGCACCCCACAGGGTAGTAGAGCCAAAAACATTCAGTACTTC	CASSRTPQGSRAKNIQYF
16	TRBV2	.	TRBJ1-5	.	TGTGCCAGCAGTTACCGGGCCATGGAGGGCAATCAGCCCCAGCATTTT	CASSYRAMEGNQPQHF
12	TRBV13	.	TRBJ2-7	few	TGTGCCAGCAGCTTAGCCGGGTACGAGCAGTACTTC	CASSLAGYEQYF
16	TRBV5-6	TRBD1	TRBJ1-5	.	TGTGCCAGCAGCTGGACAGGGGCAGAGGGCAATCAGCCCCAGCATTTT	CASSWTGAEGNQPQHF
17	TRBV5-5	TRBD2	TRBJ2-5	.	TGTGCCAGCAGCTTGGACCCCGGCGGGAGGGCGGGAGAGACCCAGTACTTC	CASSLDPGGRAGETQYF
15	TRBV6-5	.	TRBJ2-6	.	TGTGCCAGCAGTTACTCGCGCTCTGGGGCCAACGTCCTGACTTTC	CASSYSRSGANVLTF
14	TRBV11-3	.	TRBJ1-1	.	TGTGCCAGCAGCTTAAGGGGATCGAACACTGAAGCTTTCTTT	CASSLRGSNTEAFF
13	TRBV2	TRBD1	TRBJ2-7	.	TGTGCCAGCACGAGGGACAGATCCTACGAGCAGTACTTC	CASTRDRSYEQYF
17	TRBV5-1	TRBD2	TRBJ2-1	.	TGCGCCAGCAGCCGGGGGACTAGTGAAGGGTCCTACAATGAGCAGTTCTTC	CASSRGTSEGSYNEQFF
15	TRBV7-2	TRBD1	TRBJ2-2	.	TGTGCCAGCAGCTTGGACAGGGGGACCACCGGGGAGCTGTTTTTT	CASSLDRGTTGELFF
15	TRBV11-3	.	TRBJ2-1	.	TGTGCCAGCAGCTTAGGCGGTCCCACCTACAATGAGCAGTTCTTC	CASSLGGPTYNEQFF
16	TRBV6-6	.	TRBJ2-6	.	TGTGCCAGCAGTGCGGCATCAGGGGTTGGGGCCAACGTCCTGACTTTC	CASSAASGVGANVLTF
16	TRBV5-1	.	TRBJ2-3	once	TGCGCCAGCAGCTTGTCCCCCGGGAGTGGCACAGATACGCAGTATTTT	CASSLSPGSGTDTQYF
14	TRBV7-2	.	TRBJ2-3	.	TGTGCCAGCAGCAGCAGGGTGGCCACAGATACGCAGTATTTT	CASSSRVATDTQYF